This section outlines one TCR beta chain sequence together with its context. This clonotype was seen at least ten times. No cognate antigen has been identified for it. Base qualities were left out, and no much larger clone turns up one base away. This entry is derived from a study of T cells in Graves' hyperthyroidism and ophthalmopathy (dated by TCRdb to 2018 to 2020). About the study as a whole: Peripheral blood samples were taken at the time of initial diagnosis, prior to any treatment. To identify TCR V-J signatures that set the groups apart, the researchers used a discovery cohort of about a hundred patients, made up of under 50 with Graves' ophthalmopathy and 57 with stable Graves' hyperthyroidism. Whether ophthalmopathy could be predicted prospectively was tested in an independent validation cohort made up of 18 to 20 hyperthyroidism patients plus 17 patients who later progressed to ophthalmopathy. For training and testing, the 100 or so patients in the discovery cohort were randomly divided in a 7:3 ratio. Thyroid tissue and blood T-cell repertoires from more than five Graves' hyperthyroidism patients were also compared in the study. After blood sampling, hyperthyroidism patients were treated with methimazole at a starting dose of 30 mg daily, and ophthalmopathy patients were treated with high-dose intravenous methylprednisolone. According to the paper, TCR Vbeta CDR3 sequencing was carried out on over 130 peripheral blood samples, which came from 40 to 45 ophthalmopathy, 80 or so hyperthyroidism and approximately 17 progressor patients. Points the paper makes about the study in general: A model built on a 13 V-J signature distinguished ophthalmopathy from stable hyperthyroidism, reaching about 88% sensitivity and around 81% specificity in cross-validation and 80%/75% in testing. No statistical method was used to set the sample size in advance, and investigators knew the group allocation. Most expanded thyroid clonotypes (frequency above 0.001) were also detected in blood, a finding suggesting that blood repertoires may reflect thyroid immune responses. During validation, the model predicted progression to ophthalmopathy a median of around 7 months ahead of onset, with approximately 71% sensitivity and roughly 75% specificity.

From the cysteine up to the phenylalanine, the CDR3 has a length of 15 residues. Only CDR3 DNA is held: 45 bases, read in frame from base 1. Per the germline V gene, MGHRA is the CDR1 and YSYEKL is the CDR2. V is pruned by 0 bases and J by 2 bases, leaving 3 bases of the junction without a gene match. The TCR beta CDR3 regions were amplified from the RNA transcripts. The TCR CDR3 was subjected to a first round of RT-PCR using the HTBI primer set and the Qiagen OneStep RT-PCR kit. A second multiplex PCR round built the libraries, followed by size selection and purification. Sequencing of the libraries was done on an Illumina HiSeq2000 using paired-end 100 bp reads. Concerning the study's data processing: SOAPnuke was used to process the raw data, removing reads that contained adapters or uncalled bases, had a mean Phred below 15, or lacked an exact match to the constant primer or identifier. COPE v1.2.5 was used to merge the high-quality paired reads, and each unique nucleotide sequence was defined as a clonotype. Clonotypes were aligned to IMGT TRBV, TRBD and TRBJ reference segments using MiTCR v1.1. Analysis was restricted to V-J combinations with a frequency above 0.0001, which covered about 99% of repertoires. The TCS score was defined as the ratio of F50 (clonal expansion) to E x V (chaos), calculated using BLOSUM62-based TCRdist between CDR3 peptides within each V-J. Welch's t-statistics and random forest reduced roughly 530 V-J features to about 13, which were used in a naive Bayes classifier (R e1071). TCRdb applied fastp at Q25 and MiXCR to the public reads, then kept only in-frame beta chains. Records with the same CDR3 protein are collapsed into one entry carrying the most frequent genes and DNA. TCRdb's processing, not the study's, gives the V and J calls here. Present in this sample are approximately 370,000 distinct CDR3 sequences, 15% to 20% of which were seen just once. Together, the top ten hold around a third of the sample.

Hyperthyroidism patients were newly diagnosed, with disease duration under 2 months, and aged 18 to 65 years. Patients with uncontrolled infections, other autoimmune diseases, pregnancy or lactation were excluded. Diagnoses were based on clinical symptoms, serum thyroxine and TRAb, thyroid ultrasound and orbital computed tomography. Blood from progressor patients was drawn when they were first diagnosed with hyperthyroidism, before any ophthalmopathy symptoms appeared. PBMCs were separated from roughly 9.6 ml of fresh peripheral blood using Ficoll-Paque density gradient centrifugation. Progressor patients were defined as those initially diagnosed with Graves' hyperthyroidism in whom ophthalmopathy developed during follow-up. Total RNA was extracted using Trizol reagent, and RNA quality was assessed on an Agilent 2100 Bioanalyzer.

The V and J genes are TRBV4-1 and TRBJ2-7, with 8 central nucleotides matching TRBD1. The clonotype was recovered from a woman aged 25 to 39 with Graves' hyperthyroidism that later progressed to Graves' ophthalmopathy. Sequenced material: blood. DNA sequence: TGCGCCAGCAGCCAAGATCAGGGGGCGGCCTACGAGCAGTACTTC. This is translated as CASSQDQGAAYEQYF.